The 10 T cell receptor beta chains reported below all come from one sample, sequenced in a study of blood T cell repertoires in COVID-19. Some clones are missing from TCRdb's copy, which holds only in-frame ones; the method was immunoSEQ multiplex PCR. The data hold hundreds of thousands of clones, with over 80% observed a single time. The sequencing sample was made of peripheral blood. These TCRs come from a woman between 18 and 29 years old with acute or convalescent COVID-19.

This chain connects TRBV2 to TRBJ1-5; a possible D gene is TRBD1 (6 bases). The germline V gene encodes CDR1 SNHLY and CDR2 FYNNEI. This CDR3 region has 14 residues. Trimming took 1 base from V and 5 from J, leaving 9 bases between them. The CDR3 region has the DNA TGTGCCAGCAGTGAAGGGACAGTTTATCAGCCCCAGCATTTT. Translating gives CASSEGTVYQPQHF.

The chain combines TRBV6-6 with TRBJ1-4; a weak D match, TRBD1 (5 bases). V lost 2 bases and J 7 bases, leaving 14 bases between the germline ends. This CDR3 is 15 amino acids long. The germline CDR1 and CDR2 sequences are MNHNY and SVGAGI (reference sequence). The DNA for the CDR3 is TGTGCCAGCAGTTACCGGAGCCCGGGGGGTGAAAAACTGTTTTTT. This gives the protein CASSYRSPGGEKLFF.

The rearrangement joins TRBV19 to TRBJ2-2; 7 nucleotides line up with TRBD1. The CDR3 extends over 16 amino acids. The germline V gene has CDR1 LNHDA and CDR2 SQIVND (reference sequence). Trimming removed 7 bases from V and 6 bases from J; junction bases left unmatched: 14. CDR3 region: CASTRDRKGSPGELFF. CDR3 bases: TGTGCCAGTACTAGGGACAGAAAAGGTAGTCCCGGGGAGCTGTTTTTT.

This rearrangement joins TRBV11-2 to TRBJ1-1; 8 bases map to TRBD1. CDR1 is SGHAT and CDR2 is FQNNGV in the germline V gene. The V segment lost 5 bases and the J segment 3 bases; nucleotides outside the gene matches: 8. The CDR3 has 15 amino acids. CDR3 region: CASSPTRGRDTEAFF. The CDR3 bases are TGTGCCAGCAGCCCTACCAGGGGGCGGGACACTGAAGCTTTCTTT.

J is TRBJ1-6 and V is TRBV18; a weak D match, TRBD1 (6 bases). Deletions cut 2 bases from V and 9 bases from J, with 14 bases between. CDR1 is KGHSH, CDR2 LQKENI, per germline. This CDR3 has 15 amino acids. The CDR3 is CASSPTGDKTSPLHF. The CDR3 DNA reads TGTGCCAGCTCACCAACTGGGGACAAAACTTCACCCCTCCACTTT.

This chain uses TRBV3-1 (or the pseudogene TRBV3-2) with TRBJ1-1; no clear D. This CDR3 has 12 residues. The germline V gene encodes CDR1 LGHDT and CDR2 YNNKEL (reference sequence). Trimming cost V 8 bases and J 2 bases, with 9 bases left between them. The CDR3 region is CASGFPNTEAFF. Here the CDR3 DNA reads TGTGCCAGCGGCTTTCCCAACACTGAAGCTTTCTTT.

This chain uses TRBV21-1 with TRBJ2-2; no DNA check was done on the table's D call, TRBD1. TRBV21-1 is reported as a pseudogene. There are 16 residues in the CDR3. CDR3 sequence reads: CASSGTGVANTGELFF. Written as DNA, the CDR3 is TGTGCCAGCAGCGGCACAGGGGTGGCGAACACCGGGGAGCTGTTTTTT.

The genes are TRBV28 and TRBJ1-2; D gene uncertain. V was shortened by 6 bases and J by 6 bases, with 11 bases between the two germline ends. This CDR3 contains 12 residues. The germline gives CDR1 MDHEN, CDR2 SYDVKM. The CDR3 spells CASSRGWDGYTF. The CDR3 region has the DNA TGTGCCAGCAGCCGCGGCTGGGATGGCTACACCTTC.

The chain uses TRBV5-8 and TRBJ2-1, with 7 bases lining up with TRBD1. CDR1 and CDR2 (germline): SGHTS, YDEGEE. V gave up 7 bases and J gave up 1 base; unmatched junction bases: 5. The CDR3 spans 14 residues. CDR3 in amino acids: CASRQGGSYNEQFF. DNA for the CDR3: TGTGCCAGCCGACAGGGCGGGTCCTACAATGAGCAGTTCTTC.

The chain recombines TRBV7-2 with TRBJ1-4; possible D gene TRBD1, 6 bases. This CDR3 contains 16 residues. The V gene's germline CDR1 is SGHTA and CDR2 FQGNSA. With 5 bases removed from V and 5 bases from J, the gap between germline ends came to 18 bases. The CDR3 bases are TGTGCCAGCAGCCCTCGTCCAGGGGCCATAAATGAAAAACTGTTTTTT. It translates to CASSPRPGAINEKLFF.